This is a list of T cell receptor beta chains from one sample in a study of shared T cell receptors in the human thymus. TCRdb's copy holds only in-frame clones and misses some; the assay was immunoSEQ multiplex PCR. The sample includes over 65,000 clones, more than 90% seen only once; the top ten take roughly 0.033%. Sequenced input: thymocytes. These receptors all stem from a human donor. Both conserved end residues are part of each CDR3. D genes are given only for firm matches. The size entry is marked missing in some rows and otherwise reads once, few, many or a size class.

j_gene: TRBJ2-1
d_gene: .
v_gene: TRBV27
abundance: .
CDR3aa: CASSRLKGNQRNEQFF
CDR3nt: TGTGCCAGCAGCCGACTCAAGGGTAACCAACGCAATGAGCAGTTCTTC

j_gene: TRBJ2-3
d_gene: .
v_gene: TRBV28
abundance: .
CDR3aa: CASSPMGTDTQYF
CDR3nt: TGTGCCAGCAGCCCCATGGGCACAGATACGCAGTATTTT

j_gene: TRBJ1-4
d_gene: .
v_gene: TRBV19
abundance: .
CDR3aa: CASRERTVRAATNEKLFF
CDR3nt: TGTGCCAGTAGGGAACGGACAGTCCGAGCAGCAACTAATGAAAAACTGTTTTTT

j_gene: TRBJ1-3
d_gene: TRBD1
v_gene: TRBV7-9
abundance: .
CDR3aa: CASSPGTAGNTIYF
CDR3nt: TGTGCCAGCAGCCCTGGGACAGCTGGAAACACCATATATTTT

j_gene: TRBJ2-7
d_gene: TRBD2
v_gene: TRBV4-1
abundance: .
CDR3aa: CASSQDGTSGGAVYEQYF
CDR3nt: TGCGCCAGCAGCCAAGACGGGACTAGCGGGGGGGCCGTTTACGAGCAGTACTTC

j_gene: TRBJ2-7
d_gene: TRBD2
v_gene: TRBV6-5
abundance: .
CDR3aa: CASSWRPGLAVYEQYF
CDR3nt: TGTGCCAGCAGTTGGAGACCGGGACTAGCGGTTTACGAGCAGTACTTC

j_gene: TRBJ2-5
d_gene: .
v_gene: TRBV10-3
abundance: .
CDR3aa: CAISDYVGTEIQETQYF
CDR3nt: TGTGCCATCAGTGATTATGTCGGGACTGAGATACAAGAGACCCAGTACTTC

j_gene: TRBJ2-7
d_gene: .
v_gene: TRBV18
abundance: .
CDR3aa: CASSPPDSAGSYEQYF
CDR3nt: TGTGCCAGCTCACCACCGGATTCTGCGGGCTCCTACGAGCAGTACTTC

j_gene: TRBJ1-1
d_gene: .
v_gene: TRBV7-9
abundance: once
CDR3aa: CASSLLARGTRDTEAFF
CDR3nt: TGTGCCAGCAGCTTATTGGCGAGGGGGACACGGGACACTGAAGCTTTCTTT

j_gene: TRBJ2-7
d_gene: TRBD1
v_gene: TRBV10-3
abundance: .
CDR3aa: CAISATGDYEQYF
CDR3nt: TGTGCCATCAGTGCGACAGGGGACTACGAGCAGTACTTC

j_gene: TRBJ2-1
d_gene: TRBD2
v_gene: TRBV7-9
abundance: .
CDR3aa: CASSPGLAGTSYNEQFF
CDR3nt: TGTGCCAGCAGCCCCGGACTAGCGGGGACCTCGTACAATGAGCAGTTCTTC

j_gene: TRBJ1-1
d_gene: .
v_gene: TRBV4-3
abundance: .
CDR3aa: CASSQMSHARAEAFF
CDR3nt: TGCGCCAGCAGCCAAATGAGTCATGCCAGGGCTGAAGCTTTCTTT

j_gene: TRBJ1-3
d_gene: .
v_gene: TRBV6-5
abundance: .
CDR3aa: CASGGGNTIYF
CDR3nt: TGTGCCAGCGGGGGGGGAAACACCATATATTTT

j_gene: TRBJ1-5
d_gene: TRBD1
v_gene: TRBV7-9
abundance: .
CDR3aa: CASSLARRTGEQPQHF
CDR3nt: TGTGCCAGCAGCTTAGCTCGGAGGACAGGGGAACAGCCCCAGCATTTT

j_gene: TRBJ1-2
d_gene: TRBD1
v_gene: TRBV11-2
abundance: .
CDR3aa: CASSLETGGEGFYGYTF
CDR3nt: TGTGCCAGCAGCTTAGAGACAGGGGGCGAGGGTTTCTATGGCTACACCTTC